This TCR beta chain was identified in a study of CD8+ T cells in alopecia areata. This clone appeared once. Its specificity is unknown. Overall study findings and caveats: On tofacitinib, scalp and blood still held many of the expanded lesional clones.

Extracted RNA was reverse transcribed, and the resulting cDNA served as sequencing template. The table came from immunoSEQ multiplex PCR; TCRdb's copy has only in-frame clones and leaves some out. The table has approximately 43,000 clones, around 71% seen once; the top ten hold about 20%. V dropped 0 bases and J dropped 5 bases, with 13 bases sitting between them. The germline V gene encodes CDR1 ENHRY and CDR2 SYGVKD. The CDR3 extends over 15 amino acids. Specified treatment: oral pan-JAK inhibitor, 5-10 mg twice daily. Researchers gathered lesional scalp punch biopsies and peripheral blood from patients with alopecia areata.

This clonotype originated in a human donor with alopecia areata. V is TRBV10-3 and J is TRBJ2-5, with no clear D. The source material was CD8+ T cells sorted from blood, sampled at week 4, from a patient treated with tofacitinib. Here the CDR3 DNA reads TGTGCCATCAGTGAGTCGCGCCGGGCTGAGGAGACCCAGTACTTC. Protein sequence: CAISESRRAEETQYF.